This TCR beta chain emerged from a study of blood T cell repertoires in COVID-19. This clone was seen only once. Clones were read by immunoSEQ multiplex PCR, and TCRdb kept only the in-frame ones, dropping some. This sample has 220,000 or so clones, with around 91% found just once. The J segment lost 5 bases and the V segment lost 5 bases, leaving 6 bases of the junction unmatched. Germline CDR1 is SGHNT and CDR2 is YYREEE (reference sequence). The CDR3 sequence is 16 residues long. Sample: PBMCs or T cells enriched from blood (not recorded which). This TCR was sampled from a woman aged 18-29 years in a cohort exposed to, infected with or recovered from COVID-19 (not recorded which). The chain is built from TRBV5-4 and TRBJ2-1; 14 bases map to TRBD2. As DNA, the CDR3 is TGTGCCAGCAGGACCGGGACTAGCGGGAGAAACAATGAGCAGTTCTTC. Translated, it gives CASRTGTSGRNNEQFF.